The text below deals with one TCR beta chain. This clone's antigen is unknown. Per-base qualities were not stored, and no clone one base away is much larger. Relative to germline, V is 8 bases shorter and J is 2 bases shorter, with 13 bases between their ends. The germline V gene (reference sequence) gives CDR1 as WNHNN and CDR2 as SYGVQD. The CDR3 goes from the cysteine to the phenylalanine over 14 residues. The CDR3 DNA has 42 bases and is translated from base 1. This specimen comes from a study of blood T cell repertoires in COVID-19 (dated by TCRdb to the early 2020s). Looking at the study overall: Samples covering the acute and convalescent phases of COVID-19 were provided by collaborators in the United States, Italy and Spain. The prospective study material was composed of cDNA or gDNA derived from T cells, B-cell-depleted T cells, or PBMCs. Deeply sampled blood TCRbeta repertoires from subjects exposed to, actively infected with, or recovered from COVID-19 were included in the dataset. The repertoires were made available in a free public database intended to serve as a resource for research on the immune response to SARS-CoV-2. The samples were drawn from the first 160 participants of the ongoing ImmuneRACE study and from under 1,500 subjects provided by 6 global collaborators. Sample metadata almost always included a de-identified subject ID, COVID-19 status, age in years and sex. Where HLA class I and class II types were available, the types were taken from metadata supplied by the sample provider, not from assay-based typing.

The immunoSEQ Assay, a bias-controlled multiplex PCR, was used to amplify TCRbeta CDR3 regions from genomic DNA. The authors' analysis ran thus. Nucleated cell counts per sample were estimated from amplification of reference gene primers within the assay. To quantify the absolute abundance of each unique TCRbeta CDR3 rearrangement, sequence reads were collapsed and filtered. For each sample, productive Simpson clonality was calculated by taking the square root of Simpson's diversity index across productive rearrangements. The clones in this table, taken by TCRdb from immuneACCESS, are in-frame only. Not every clone is retained; where verified, under half of the shortfall comes from an unresolved V gene, and the cause of the rest is unknown. V, J and clone size are taken as reported in that table, and D and trimming were inferred from the DNA itself. The sample contains approximately 150,000 clones, 85% of them found a single time. Roughly 8.8% of the sample rests with the top ten.

In Seattle, one collaborating source enrolled patients while the infection was active and tracked those patients longitudinally over the course of disease. Each collaborating institution followed its own protocols to collect whole blood in K2EDTA tubes. For TCRbeta analysis, collaborator samples were shipped as frozen whole blood, as isolated PBMCs, or as DNA extracted from either sample type. Study-wide findings and limitations: How much clinical and demographic metadata was included differed by source and by participant, and the metadata was provided uncurated.

The clonotype originates from a woman aged 80 or over with COVID-19, enrolled during active disease. The V and J genes are TRBV10-1 and TRBJ1-3, with the identity of the D gene unclear. What was sequenced was peripheral blood. The bases read TGCGCCAGCCCCTATTCGTCGGCTGGAAACACCATATATTTT. Its product reads: CASPYSSAGNTIYF.